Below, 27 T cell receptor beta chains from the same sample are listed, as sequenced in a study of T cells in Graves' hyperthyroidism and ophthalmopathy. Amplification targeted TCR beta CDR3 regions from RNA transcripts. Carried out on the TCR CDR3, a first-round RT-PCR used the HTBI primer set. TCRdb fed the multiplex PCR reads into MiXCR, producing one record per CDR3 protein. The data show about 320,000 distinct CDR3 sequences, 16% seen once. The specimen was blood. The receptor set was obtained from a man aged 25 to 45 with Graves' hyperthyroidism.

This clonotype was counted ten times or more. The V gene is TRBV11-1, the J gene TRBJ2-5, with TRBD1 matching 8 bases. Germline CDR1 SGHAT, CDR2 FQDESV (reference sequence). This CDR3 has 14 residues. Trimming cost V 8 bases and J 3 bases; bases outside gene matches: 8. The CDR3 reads CASGNGQGEETQYF. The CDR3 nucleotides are TGTGCCAGCGGCAACGGACAGGGAGAAGAGACCCAGTACTTC.

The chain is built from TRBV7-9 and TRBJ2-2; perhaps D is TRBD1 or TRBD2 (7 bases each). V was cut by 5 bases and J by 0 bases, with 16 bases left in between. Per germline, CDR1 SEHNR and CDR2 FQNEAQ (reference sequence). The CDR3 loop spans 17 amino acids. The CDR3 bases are TGTGCCAGCAGCCCCTCCAGGGGGAGGGCGAACACCGGGGAGCTGTTTTTT. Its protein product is CASSPSRGRANTGELFF.

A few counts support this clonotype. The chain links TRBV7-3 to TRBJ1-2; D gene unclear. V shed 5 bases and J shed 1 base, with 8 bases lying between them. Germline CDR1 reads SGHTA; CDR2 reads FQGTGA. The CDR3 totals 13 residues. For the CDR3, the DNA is TGTGCCAGCAGCCCGGGTCTTAACTATGGCTACACCTTC. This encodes CASSPGLNYGYTF.

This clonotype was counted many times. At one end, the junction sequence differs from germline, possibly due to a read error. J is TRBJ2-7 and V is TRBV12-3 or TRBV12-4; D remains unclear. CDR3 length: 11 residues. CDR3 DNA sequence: TGTGCCAGCAGCTTAGGATACGAGCAGTACTTC. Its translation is CASSLGYEQYF.

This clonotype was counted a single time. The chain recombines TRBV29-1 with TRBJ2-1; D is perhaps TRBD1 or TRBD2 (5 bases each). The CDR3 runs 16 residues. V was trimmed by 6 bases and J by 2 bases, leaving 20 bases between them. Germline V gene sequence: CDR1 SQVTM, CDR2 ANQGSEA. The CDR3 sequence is CSVLALLGEPYNEQFF. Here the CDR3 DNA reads TGCAGCGTGTTGGCACTTTTGGGGGAGCCCTACAATGAGCAGTTCTTC.

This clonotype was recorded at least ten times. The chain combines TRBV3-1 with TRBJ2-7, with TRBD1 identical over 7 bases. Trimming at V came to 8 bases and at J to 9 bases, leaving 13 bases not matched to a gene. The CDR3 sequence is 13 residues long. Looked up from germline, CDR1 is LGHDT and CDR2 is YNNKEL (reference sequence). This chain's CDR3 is CASQGDGVFGQYF. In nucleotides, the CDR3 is TGTGCCAGCCAGGGGGACGGGGTGTTCGGGCAGTACTTC.

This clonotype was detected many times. This chain's CDR3 is CASSPWDRGTEAFF. As DNA, the CDR3 is TGTGCCAGCAGCCCCTGGGACAGGGGCACTGAAGCTTTCTTT. This chain joins TRBV7-9 and TRBJ1-1, with TRBD1 matching 10 bases. This CDR3 is 14 amino acids long. The germline CDR1 and CDR2 sequences are SEHNR and FQNEAQ (reference sequence). Trimming cost V 5 bases and J 4 bases; bases outside gene matches: 4.

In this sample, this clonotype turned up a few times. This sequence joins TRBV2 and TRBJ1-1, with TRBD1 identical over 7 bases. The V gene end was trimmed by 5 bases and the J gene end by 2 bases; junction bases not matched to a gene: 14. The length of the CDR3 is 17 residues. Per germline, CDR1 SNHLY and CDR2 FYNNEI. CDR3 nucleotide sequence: TGTGCCAGCAGTATGTACAGGGGCGCCTCGATTAACACTGAAGCTTTCTTT. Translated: CASSMYRGASINTEAFF.

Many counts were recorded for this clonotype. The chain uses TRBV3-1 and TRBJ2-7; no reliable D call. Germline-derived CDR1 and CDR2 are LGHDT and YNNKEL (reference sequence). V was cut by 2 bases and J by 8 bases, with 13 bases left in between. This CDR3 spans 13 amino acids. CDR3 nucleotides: TGTGCCAGCAGCCAAAACGTAGGCTCGAAGCAGTACTTC. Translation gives CASSQNVGSKQYF.

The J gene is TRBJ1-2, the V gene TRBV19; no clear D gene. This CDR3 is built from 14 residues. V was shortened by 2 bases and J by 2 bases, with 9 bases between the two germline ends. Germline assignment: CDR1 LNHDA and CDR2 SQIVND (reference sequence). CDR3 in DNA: TGTGCCAGTAGTATACTGCCACAAAACTATGGCTACACCTTC. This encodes CASSILPQNYGYTF.

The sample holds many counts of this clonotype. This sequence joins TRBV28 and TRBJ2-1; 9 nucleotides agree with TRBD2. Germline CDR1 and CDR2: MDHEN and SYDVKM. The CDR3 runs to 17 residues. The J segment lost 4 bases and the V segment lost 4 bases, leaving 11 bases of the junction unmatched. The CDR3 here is CASSSYLLAGPYNEQFF. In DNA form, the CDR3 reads TGTGCCAGCAGTTCGTACCTTCTAGCGGGACCTTACAATGAGCAGTTCTTC.

In nucleotides, the CDR3 is TGTGCCAGCAGTTACTCCCGCATAAAGGATAGCACAGATACGCAGTATTTT. Protein sequence: CASSYSRIKDSTDTQYF. The J gene is TRBJ2-3, the V gene TRBV6-5; D ambiguous. Looked up from germline, CDR1 is MNHEY and CDR2 is SVGAGI. This CDR3 spans 17 amino acids. The V end was cut by 0 bases, the J end by 0 bases, with 13 bases between.

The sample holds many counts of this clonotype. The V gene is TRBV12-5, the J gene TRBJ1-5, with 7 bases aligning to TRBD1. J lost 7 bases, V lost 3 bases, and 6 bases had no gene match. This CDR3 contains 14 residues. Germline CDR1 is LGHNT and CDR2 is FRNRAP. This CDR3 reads CASGLGQAGQPQHF. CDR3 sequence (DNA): TGTGCTAGTGGTTTAGGACAGGCCGGCCAGCCCCAGCATTTT.

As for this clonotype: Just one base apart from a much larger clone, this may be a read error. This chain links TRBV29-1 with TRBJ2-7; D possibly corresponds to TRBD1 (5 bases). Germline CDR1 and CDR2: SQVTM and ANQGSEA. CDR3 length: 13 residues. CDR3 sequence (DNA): TGCAGCGTGGAACTTGACAGATCCTACGAGCAGCACTTC. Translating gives CSVELDRSYEQHF.

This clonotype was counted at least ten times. The CDR3 protein is CATQGFTEAFF. DNA of the CDR3: TGTGCCACCCAGGGATTCACTGAAGCTTTCTTT. The chain is built from TRBV10-3 and TRBJ1-1; perhaps TRBD1 as D (5 bases). Germline CDR1 reads ENHRY; CDR2 reads SYGVKD. The germline V and J ends were trimmed by 10 bases and 4 bases, with 10 bases remaining between them. This CDR3 has 11 amino acids.

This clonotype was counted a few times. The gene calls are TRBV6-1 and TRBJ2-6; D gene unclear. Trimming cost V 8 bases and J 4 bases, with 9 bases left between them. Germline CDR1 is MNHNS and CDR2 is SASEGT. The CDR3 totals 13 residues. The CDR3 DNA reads TGTGCCAGCGGCCCCAGGGGGGCCAACGTCCTGACTTTC. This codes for CASGPRGANVLTF.

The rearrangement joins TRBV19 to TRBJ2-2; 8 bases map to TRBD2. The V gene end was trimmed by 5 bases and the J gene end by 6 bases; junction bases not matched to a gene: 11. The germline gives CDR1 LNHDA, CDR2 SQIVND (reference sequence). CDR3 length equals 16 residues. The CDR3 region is CASSGASGSRSGELFF. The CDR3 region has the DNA TGTGCCAGTAGTGGTGCGAGCGGGAGTAGGTCCGGGGAGCTGTTTTTT.

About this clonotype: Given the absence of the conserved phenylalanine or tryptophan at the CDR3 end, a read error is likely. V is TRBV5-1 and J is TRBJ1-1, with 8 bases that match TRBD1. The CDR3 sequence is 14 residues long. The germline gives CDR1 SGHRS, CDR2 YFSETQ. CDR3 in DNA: TGTGCCAGCAGCCCGGGGGGACAGGACACTGAAGCTTTCCTT. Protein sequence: CASSPGGQDTEAFL.

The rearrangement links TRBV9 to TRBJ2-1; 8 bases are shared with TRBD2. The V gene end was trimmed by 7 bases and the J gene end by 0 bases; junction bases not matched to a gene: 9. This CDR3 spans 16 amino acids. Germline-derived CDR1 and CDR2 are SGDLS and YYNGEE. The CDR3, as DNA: TGTGCCAGCCGCCGGGGGGGCGGCCTCTCCTACAATGAGCAGTTCTTC. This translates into CASRRGGGLSYNEQFF.

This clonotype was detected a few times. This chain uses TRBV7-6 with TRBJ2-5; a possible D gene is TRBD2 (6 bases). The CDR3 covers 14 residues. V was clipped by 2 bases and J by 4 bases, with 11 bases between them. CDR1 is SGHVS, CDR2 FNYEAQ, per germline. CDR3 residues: CASSLTTRAETQYF. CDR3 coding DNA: TGTGCCAGCAGCTTAACGACTAGGGCAGAGACCCAGTACTTC. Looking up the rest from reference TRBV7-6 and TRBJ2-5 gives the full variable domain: GAGVSQSPRYKVTKRGQDVALRCDPISGHVSLYWYRQALGQGPEFLTYFNYEAQQDKSGLPNDRFSAERPEGSISTLTIQRTEQRDSAMYRCASSLTTRAETQYFGPGTRLLVL.

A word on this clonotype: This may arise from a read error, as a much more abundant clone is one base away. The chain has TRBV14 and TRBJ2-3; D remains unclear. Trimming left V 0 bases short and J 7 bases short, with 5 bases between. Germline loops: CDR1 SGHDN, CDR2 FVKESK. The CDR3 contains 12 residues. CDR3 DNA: TGTGCCAGCAGCCAAGAGGGCCATACGCAGTATTTT. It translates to CASSQEGHTQYF.

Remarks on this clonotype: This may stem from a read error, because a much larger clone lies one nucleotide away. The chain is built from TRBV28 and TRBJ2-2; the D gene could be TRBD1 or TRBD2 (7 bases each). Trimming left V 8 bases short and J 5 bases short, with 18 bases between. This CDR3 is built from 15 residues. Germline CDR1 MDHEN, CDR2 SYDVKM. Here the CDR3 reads CASGLQGRGTGELFF. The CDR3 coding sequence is TGTGCCAGCGGCCTACAGGGGAGGGGGACCGGGGAGCTGTTTTTT. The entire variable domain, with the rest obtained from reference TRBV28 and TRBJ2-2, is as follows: DVKVTQSSRYLVKRTGEKVFLECVQDMDHENMFWYRQDPGLGLRLIYFSYDVKMKEKGDIPEGYSVSREKKERFSLILESASTNQTSMYLCASGLQGRGTGELFFGEGSRLTVL.

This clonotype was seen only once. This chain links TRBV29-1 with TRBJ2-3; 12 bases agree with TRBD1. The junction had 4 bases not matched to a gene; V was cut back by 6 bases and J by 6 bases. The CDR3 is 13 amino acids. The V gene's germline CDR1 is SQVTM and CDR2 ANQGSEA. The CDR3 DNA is TGCAGCGTCGGGACAGGGGGCCGGGATACGCAGTATTTT. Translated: CSVGTGGRDTQYF.

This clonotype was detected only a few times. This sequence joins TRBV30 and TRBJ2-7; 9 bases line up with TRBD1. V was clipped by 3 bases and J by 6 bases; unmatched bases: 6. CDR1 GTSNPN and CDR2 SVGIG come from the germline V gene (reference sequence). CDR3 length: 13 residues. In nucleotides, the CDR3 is TGTGCCTGGAGCACAGGGGGCTCTGGCGAGCAGTACTTC. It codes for CAWSTGGSGEQYF.

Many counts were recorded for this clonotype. Here the CDR3 reads CASSEGRETYNEQFF. Written as DNA, the CDR3 is TGTGCCAGCAGTGAAGGCCGGGAGACGTACAATGAGCAGTTCTTC. The chain carries TRBV2 and TRBJ2-1; the D gene is possibly TRBD2 (6 bases). Germline lookup yields CDR1 SNHLY and CDR2 FYNNEI. V lost 1 base, J lost 4 bases, and 11 bases lay in between. CDR3 length: 15 residues.

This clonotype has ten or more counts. The CDR3 sequence is CASSLRQGGGYTF. The CDR3 DNA reads as TGTGCCAGCAGCTTAAGACAGGGAGGCGGCTACACCTTC. This chain connects TRBV7-2 to TRBJ1-2; TRBD1 agrees at 7 bases. The CDR3 is 13 amino acids. Germline CDR1 and CDR2: SGHTA and FQGNSA. Trimming cost V 2 bases and J 8 bases; bases outside gene matches: 5.

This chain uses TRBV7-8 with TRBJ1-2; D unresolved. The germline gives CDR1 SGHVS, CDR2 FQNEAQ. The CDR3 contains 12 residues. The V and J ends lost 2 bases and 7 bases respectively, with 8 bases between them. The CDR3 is CASSLSRSGYTF. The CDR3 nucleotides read TGTGCCAGCAGCTTAAGTCGGAGTGGCTACACCTTC.